This is a list of T cell receptor beta chains from one sample in a study of blood T cell repertoires in COVID-19. Measured with immunoSEQ multiplex PCR; TCRdb has only the in-frame clones, and not every one. The data contain 150,000 to 200,000 clones, around 87% of them singletons. Input material: peripheral blood. The receptors shown here come from a woman aged 70-85 years with COVID-19, enrolled during active disease. The CDR3 runs from the conserved cysteine through the conserved F or W. Each record gives: clone size, V gene, J gene, D gene, CDR3 protein, CDR3 DNA. A D gene is named only where the DNA matches it firmly. Size values are once, few and many counts, or a class for expanded clones, and some rows have none.

clone_size: .; v_call: TRBV27; j_call: TRBJ2-1; d_call: .; cdr3_aa: CASSFTGINEQFF; cdr3_nt: TGTGCCAGCAGTTTCACGGGTATTAATGAGCAGTTCTTC
clone_size: .; v_call: TRBV6-6; j_call: TRBJ1-1; d_call: TRBD1; cdr3_aa: CASSITGGVTEAFF; cdr3_nt: TGTGCCAGCAGCATAACAGGGGGAGTCACTGAAGCTTTCTTT
clone_size: .; v_call: TRBV6-4; j_call: TRBJ2-7; d_call: TRBD2; cdr3_aa: CASSESLAGAYEQYF; cdr3_nt: TGTGCCAGCAGTGAGTCACTAGCGGGGGCCTACGAGCAGTACTTC
clone_size: .; v_call: TRBV27; j_call: TRBJ1-2; d_call: .; cdr3_aa: CASSLGTPEMDGYTF; cdr3_nt: TGTGCCAGCAGTCTAGGGACTCCGGAGATGGATGGCTACACCTTC
clone_size: .; v_call: TRBV28; j_call: TRBJ1-3; d_call: TRBD1; cdr3_aa: CASSPGTDGNTIYF; cdr3_nt: TGTGCCAGCAGTCCAGGGACAGATGGGAACACCATATATTTT
clone_size: .; v_call: TRBV29-1; j_call: TRBJ2-1; d_call: .; cdr3_aa: CSVTAGNEQFF; cdr3_nt: TGCAGCGTCACGGCGGGGAATGAGCAGTTCTTC
clone_size: .; v_call: TRBV15; j_call: TRBJ2-7; d_call: TRBD2; cdr3_aa: CATSRLTSGSSNEQYF; cdr3_nt: TGTGCCACCAGCAGGTTGACTAGCGGATCTTCTAACGAGCAGTACTTC
clone_size: .; v_call: TRBV7-2; j_call: TRBJ2-3; d_call: TRBD2; cdr3_aa: CASSLSGTSRTDTQYF; cdr3_nt: TGTGCCAGCAGCTTATCTGGGACTAGTCGTACGGATACGCAGTATTTT
clone_size: .; v_call: TRBV5-1; j_call: TRBJ1-4; d_call: .; cdr3_aa: CASSLVGVGEKLFF; cdr3_nt: TGCGCCAGCAGCTTGGTCGGGGTAGGCGAAAAACTGTTTTTT
clone_size: .; v_call: TRBV6-2/TRBV6-3; j_call: TRBJ1-5; d_call: .; cdr3_aa: CASSWLTYQPQHF; cdr3_nt: TGTGCCAGCAGTTGGCTTACGTACCAGCCCCAGCATTTT
clone_size: .; v_call: TRBV12-3/TRBV12-4; j_call: TRBJ2-1; d_call: .; cdr3_aa: CASSRGNEQFF; cdr3_nt: TGTGCCAGCAGCAGGGGCAATGAGCAGTTCTTC
clone_size: .; v_call: TRBV19; j_call: TRBJ2-6; d_call: TRBD1; cdr3_aa: CASTNRDRGRGANVLTF; cdr3_nt: TGTGCCAGTACCAACCGGGACAGGGGGCGTGGGGCCAACGTCCTGACTTTC
clone_size: .; v_call: TRBV30; j_call: TRBJ1-6; d_call: .; cdr3_aa: CAWSFRDKNSPLHF; cdr3_nt: TGTGCCTGGAGTTTCAGGGATAAGAATTCACCCCTCCACTTT
clone_size: .; v_call: TRBV10-3; j_call: TRBJ1-2; d_call: TRBD1; cdr3_aa: CAISDLDRQGDGYTF; cdr3_nt: TGTGCCATCAGTGATTTGGACCGACAGGGAGATGGCTACACCTTC
clone_size: .; v_call: TRBV5-1; j_call: TRBJ2-3; d_call: .; cdr3_aa: CASSFYLNTDTQYF; cdr3_nt: TGCGCCAGCAGCTTCTATTTAAACACAGATACGCAGTATTTT
clone_size: .; v_call: TRBV28; j_call: TRBJ1-2; d_call: TRBD1; cdr3_aa: CASSQTDRGTNYGYTF; cdr3_nt: TGTGCCAGCAGTCAAACTGACAGGGGAACTAACTATGGCTACACCTTC
clone_size: few; v_call: TRBV28; j_call: TRBJ1-2; d_call: TRBD1; cdr3_aa: CASSPWTGDYGYTF; cdr3_nt: TGTGCCAGCAGTCCATGGACAGGGGACTATGGCTACACCTTC
clone_size: .; v_call: TRBV11-3; j_call: TRBJ1-2; d_call: .; cdr3_aa: CASSLSRDYGYTF; cdr3_nt: TGTGCCAGCAGCTTAAGCAGGGACTATGGCTACACCTTC
clone_size: .; v_call: TRBV11-2; j_call: TRBJ2-1; d_call: TRBD1; cdr3_aa: CASRPSTGYNEQFF; cdr3_nt: TGTGCCAGCAGACCCTCGACAGGGTACAATGAGCAGTTCTTC
clone_size: .; v_call: TRBV19; j_call: TRBJ1-4; d_call: .; cdr3_aa: CASSMRVETPEKLFF; cdr3_nt: TGTGCCAGTAGTATGAGGGTAGAGACCCCAGAAAAACTGTTTTTT
clone_size: .; v_call: TRBV10-3; j_call: TRBJ2-1; d_call: .; cdr3_aa: CAIRPQGITFDEQFF; cdr3_nt: TGTGCCATCAGACCACAGGGAATAACTTTCGATGAGCAGTTCTTC
clone_size: .; v_call: TRBV9; j_call: TRBJ2-3; d_call: .; cdr3_aa: CASSVSSTDTQYF; cdr3_nt: TGTGCCAGCAGCGTATCCAGTACAGATACGCAGTATTTT
clone_size: .; v_call: TRBV7-9; j_call: TRBJ1-1; d_call: TRBD1; cdr3_aa: CASSRTPGQWNTEAFF; cdr3_nt: TGTGCCAGCAGCAGGACTCCGGGACAGTGGAACACTGAAGCTTTCTTT
clone_size: once; v_call: TRBV5-1; j_call: TRBJ1-3; d_call: .; cdr3_aa: CASSTQQGHSGNTIYF; cdr3_nt: TGCGCCAGCAGCACCCAACAGGGCCACTCTGGAAACACCATATATTTT
clone_size: .; v_call: TRBV29-1; j_call: TRBJ1-2; d_call: .; cdr3_aa: CSVEDSMQGIYGYTF; cdr3_nt: TGCAGCGTTGAAGATAGTATGCAGGGGATCTATGGCTACACCTTC
clone_size: .; v_call: TRBV30; j_call: TRBJ1-3; d_call: TRBD1; cdr3_aa: CAWKTGAGGNTIYF; cdr3_nt: TGTGCCTGGAAAACAGGGGCGGGTGGAAACACCATATATTTT
clone_size: .; v_call: TRBV25-1; j_call: TRBJ1-6; d_call: .; cdr3_aa: CASSDRGKDNSPLHF; cdr3_nt: TGTGCCAGCAGTGATCGAGGGAAAGATAATTCACCCCTCCACTTT
clone_size: .; v_call: TRBV5-6; j_call: TRBJ2-4; d_call: .; cdr3_aa: CASSPQRGSF; cdr3_nt: TGTGCCAGCAGCCCCCAACGAGGCAGCTTC
clone_size: .; v_call: TRBV5-1; j_call: TRBJ1-1; d_call: .; cdr3_aa: CASSTMNTEAFF; cdr3_nt: TGCGCCAGCAGCACTATGAACACTGAAGCTTTCTTT
clone_size: .; v_call: TRBV30; j_call: TRBJ2-7; d_call: TRBD1; cdr3_aa: CAWETGTGDYEQYF; cdr3_nt: TGTGCCTGGGAAACCGGGACAGGGGATTACGAGCAGTACTTC
clone_size: .; v_call: TRBV24-1; j_call: TRBJ1-2; d_call: .; cdr3_aa: CATSDPRTEVYGYTF; cdr3_nt: TGTGCCACCAGTGACCCCCGGACAGAAGTCTATGGCTACACCTTC
clone_size: .; v_call: TRBV6-1; j_call: TRBJ2-1; d_call: .; cdr3_aa: CASSEGWGGRGSYNEQFF; cdr3_nt: TGTGCCAGCAGTGAAGGATGGGGGGGCCGCGGCTCCTACAATGAGCAGTTCTTC
clone_size: .; v_call: TRBV10-2; j_call: TRBJ1-5; d_call: .; cdr3_aa: CASSPGGNQPQHF; cdr3_nt: TGCGCCAGCAGCCCAGGGGGCAATCAGCCCCAGCATTTT
clone_size: .; v_call: TRBV28; j_call: TRBJ1-2; d_call: .; cdr3_aa: CASSFIRTDGLFYGYTF; cdr3_nt: TGTGCCAGCAGTTTTATACGGACAGACGGTTTATTCTATGGCTACACCTTC
clone_size: once; v_call: TRBV4-2; j_call: TRBJ2-1; d_call: TRBD2; cdr3_aa: CASSRRLAGDNEQFF; cdr3_nt: TGTGCCAGCAGCCGAAGACTAGCGGGCGACAATGAGCAGTTCTTC
clone_size: .; v_call: TRBV28; j_call: TRBJ1-6; d_call: .; cdr3_aa: CASDPGNNSPLHF; cdr3_nt: TGTGCCAGCGACCCAGGAAATAATTCACCCCTCCACTTT
clone_size: .; v_call: TRBV11-3; j_call: TRBJ2-7; d_call: .; cdr3_aa: CASSLAPGIEQYF; cdr3_nt: TGTGCCAGCAGCTTAGCGCCGGGAATCGAGCAGTACTTC
clone_size: .; v_call: TRBV6-6; j_call: TRBJ2-7; d_call: TRBD1; cdr3_aa: CASSYGGTGGYEQYF; cdr3_nt: TGTGCCAGCAGTTACGGGGGGACAGGGGGCTACGAGCAGTACTTC
clone_size: few; v_call: TRBV7-2; j_call: TRBJ2-1; d_call: .; cdr3_aa: CASSLEASASIEQFF; cdr3_nt: TGTGCCAGCAGCTTAGAGGCTAGCGCGAGCATTGAGCAGTTCTTC
clone_size: .; v_call: TRBV5-4; j_call: TRBJ1-1; d_call: .; cdr3_aa: CASSSVQVNTEAFF; cdr3_nt: TGTGCCAGCAGCTCTGTACAGGTGAACACTGAAGCTTTCTTT
clone_size: once; v_call: TRBV6-6; j_call: TRBJ2-1; d_call: .; cdr3_aa: CASSYSKLSSYNEQFF; cdr3_nt: TGTGCCAGCAGTTACTCGAAACTGAGCTCCTACAATGAGCAGTTCTTC
clone_size: .; v_call: TRBV19; j_call: TRBJ2-3; d_call: TRBD1; cdr3_aa: CASRTYRGSGTDTQYF; cdr3_nt: TGTGCCAGTCGCACTTACAGGGGATCGGGCACAGATACGCAGTATTTT
clone_size: .; v_call: TRBV27; j_call: TRBJ1-4; d_call: .; cdr3_aa: CASSPSSGGSEKLFF; cdr3_nt: TGTGCCAGCAGCCCCTCTTCCGGGGGGAGTGAAAAACTGTTTTTT
clone_size: .; v_call: TRBV6-5; j_call: TRBJ1-1; d_call: TRBD1; cdr3_aa: CASSYSGQRNTEAFF; cdr3_nt: TGTGCCAGCAGTTACTCGGGACAGCGGAACACTGAAGCTTTCTTT
clone_size: .; v_call: TRBV28; j_call: TRBJ1-6; d_call: TRBD1; cdr3_aa: CASSLRTGGVGAYNSPLHF; cdr3_nt: TGTGCCAGCAGTTTAAGGACAGGGGGCGTTGGCGCCTATAATTCACCCCTCCACTTT
clone_size: .; v_call: TRBV24-1; j_call: TRBJ2-2; d_call: TRBD1; cdr3_aa: CATSDRNRGFGGELFF; cdr3_nt: TGTGCCACCAGTGATCGTAACAGGGGATTCGGCGGGGAGCTGTTTTTT
clone_size: .; v_call: TRBV2; j_call: TRBJ2-1; d_call: TRBD2; cdr3_aa: CASGVGGRGIGTEQFF; cdr3_nt: TGTGCCAGCGGGGTTGGCGGGAGGGGTATAGGTACTGAGCAGTTCTTC